This record looks at one TCR beta chain sequence and its context. Germline V gene data show CDR1 as SGHRS and CDR2 as YFSETQ. CDR3 length: 16 residues. TCRdb reprocessed the 5' RACE reads, with one entry per CDR3 protein and no DNA. The table lists some 390,000 distinct CDR3 sequences, with about 10% in the top ten. These data come from a study of T cells expressing NK-cell markers. Sequenced material: blood T cells: a sorted CD56 or NKG2C T cell subset, CD4+ or CD8+ T cells, or bulk PBMC T cells (not recorded which). The chain joins TRBV5-1 to TRBJ2-3; TCRdb reports TRBD1, a call that lacks DNA to check it against. The sequence was obtained from a woman between 50 and 59 years old in good health. The CDR3 here is CASSWALGEDTDTQYF.